These 2 T cell receptor beta chains were all obtained from the same sample, sequenced in a study of shared T cell receptors in the human thymus. Only in-frame clones appear in the TCRdb table, and some are missing; sequencing was by immunoSEQ multiplex PCR. The sample includes hundreds of thousands of clones, around 87% of them seen just once. These data were likewise used in another study, on human thymus T cells.

Sequenced sample: thymocytes. These receptors were collected from a boy younger than two with a congenital heart defect.

The DNA for the CDR3 is TGTGCCATCAGTACCGATAAGACCAGGGGGGAGGGCTACACCTTC. It yields the protein CAISTDKTRGEGYTF. The V and J genes are TRBV10-3 and TRBJ1-2, with TRBD1 matching 7 bases. Trimming cost V 5 bases and J 8 bases; bases outside gene matches: 14. The germline CDR1 and CDR2 sequences are ENHRY and SYGVKD. This CDR3 contains 15 residues.

This sequence joins TRBV28 and TRBJ2-3; 9 bases line up with TRBD2. Germline V gene data show CDR1 as MDHEN and CDR2 as SYDVKM. The J segment lost 1 base and the V segment lost 3 bases, leaving 23 bases of the junction unmatched. This CDR3 is 22 amino acids long. The DNA for the CDR3 is TGTGCCAGCAGTTTTCCCACATGGAAAGGGAGGCGCGGGGGGGCGGGCACAGATACGCAGTATTTT. Translated: CASSFPTWKGRRGGAGTDTQYF.